Included here is one TCR beta chain sequence, with context. The antigen remains undetermined. Time point meaning: blood 2 weeks post-SBRT. The treatment here: 15 Gy SBRT to primary tumor, nephrectomy 4 weeks later. After SBRT, blood was collected at 2 and 4 weeks, plus baseline. Method: immunoSEQ multiplex PCR; TCRdb's copy keeps in-frame clones and lacks some. The sample consists of tens of thousands of clones, 70% to 90% of them appearing once. Trimming removed 5 bases from V and 5 bases from J; junction bases left unmatched: 10. The CDR3 length is 17 residues. Germline V CDR1 and CDR2: SGHTA, FQGTGA. These data are taken from a study of radiation and T cells in renal cell carcinoma. Study-wide points: Baseline intratumoral clonotype presence is unknown without pretreatment biopsies. From baseline, blood top tumor clonotypes peaked at 2 weeks post-radiation.

The TCR originated in a woman in her fifties or sixties with renal cell carcinoma. This chain connects TRBV7-3 to TRBJ2-5; 14 bases map to TRBD2. The sequences come from blood, collected from a patient whose treatment included radiotherapy and nephrectomy. This chain's CDR3 is CASSPYPTSGRAETQYF. The CDR3 DNA reads TGTGCCAGCAGCCCTTACCCGACTAGCGGGAGGGCGGAGACCCAGTACTTC.